The 27 T cell receptor beta chains below were found in one sample sequenced in a study of T cell repertoires in cytomegalovirus infection. MiXCR, run by TCRdb on the reads, gives a single entry per CDR3 protein. The sample consists of approximately 500,000 distinct CDR3 sequences, 16% of them appearing once. The sequencing sample was made of CD8+ T cells from PBMCs. Every receptor here comes from a human donor in good health (CMV status not recorded). Some clones in this sample may be carry-over from other donors' samples.

The chain links TRBV2 to TRBJ2-1; tentatively, D is TRBD1 or TRBD2 (5 bases each). Germline V gene lookup returns CDR1 SNHLY and CDR2 FYNNEI. V was pared by 6 bases and J by 1 base, with 19 bases between. The CDR3 length is 17 residues. As DNA, the CDR3 is TGTGCCAGCAGCGGCCCTGGGGCTAGCCAGTCCTACAATGAGCAGTTCTTC. Translating it yields CASSGPGASQSYNEQFF.

This clonotype occurred a few times. The chain joins TRBV11-2 to TRBJ2-5; 12 nucleotides align to TRBD2. The V segment lost 5 bases and the J segment 5 bases; nucleotides outside the gene matches: 12. This CDR3 is built from 17 residues. Germline CDR1 is SGHAT and CDR2 is FQNNGV. The CDR3 region is CASSLAPLAGGRETQYF. CDR3 bases: TGTGCCAGCAGCCTAGCCCCACTAGCGGGAGGTCGGGAGACCCAGTACTTC.

In this sample, this clonotype turned up a few times. This chain links TRBV20-1 with TRBJ2-1; 9 nucleotides agree with TRBD2. V was pared by 3 bases and J by 2 bases, with 14 bases of the junction left unmatched. Germline assignment: CDR1 DFQATT and CDR2 SNEGSKA (reference sequence). The CDR3 spans 18 residues. Here the CDR3 DNA reads TGCAGTGCTAGGCCCCTCATGCCGCTAGCGGGGACCTACAATGAGCAGTTCTTC. This encodes CSARPLMPLAGTYNEQFF.

This chain joins TRBV4-2 and TRBJ1-2, with D unresolved. Trimming stripped 1 base from V and 6 bases from J, with 6 bases between. The CDR3 has 12 residues. Looked up from germline, CDR1 is LGHNA and CDR2 is YNFKEQ. The CDR3 nucleotides are TGTGCCAGCAGCCAAGGAATGGATGGCTACACCTTC. It encodes CASSQGMDGYTF.

At least ten counts were recorded for this clonotype. This chain joins TRBV7-3 and TRBJ2-1, with 9 bases identical to TRBD1. CDR3 length: 14 amino acids. The V segment lost 2 bases and the J segment 7 bases; nucleotides outside the gene matches: 3. Germline CDR1 and CDR2: SGHTA and FQGTGA. This CDR3 reads CASSLDRGGNEQFF. The CDR3 region has the DNA TGTGCCAGCAGCTTAGACAGGGGGGGAAATGAGCAGTTCTTC. Supplemented by reference TRBV7-3 and TRBJ2-1, the full variable domain reads GAGVSQTPSNKVTEKGKYVELRCDPISGHTALYWYRQSLGQGPEFLIYFQGTGAADDSGLPNDRFFAVRPEGSVSTLKIQRTERGDSAVYLCASSLDRGGNEQFFGPGTRLTVL.

This clonotype was recorded at least ten times. The V gene is TRBV10-3, the J gene TRBJ1-6; perhaps TRBD1 as D (6 bases). Germline V lookup: CDR1 ENHRY, CDR2 SYGVKD. This CDR3 region has 14 residues. The V end lost 3 bases, the J end lost 7 bases, and 10 bases lay between the germline ends. CDR3 in DNA: TGTGCCATCAGTGATGGGGGGCACAATTCACCCCTCCACTTT. Translated, it gives CAISDGGHNSPLHF.

The table lists this clonotype with a count of one. This chain connects TRBV27 to TRBJ2-1; a weak D match, TRBD2 (6 bases). This CDR3 spans 13 amino acids. Trimming shortened V by 11 bases and J by 4 bases, and 15 bases separated the two germline ends. The V gene's germline CDR1 is MNHEY and CDR2 SMNVEV (reference sequence). CDR3 nucleotides: TGTGCCGCCCAGGGTAGCGGTTACAATGAGCAGTTCTTC. It translates to CAAQGSGYNEQFF.

This clonotype was found many times. The chain carries TRBV7-9 and TRBJ2-1; D is possibly TRBD1 or TRBD2 (6 bases each). Trimming stripped 5 bases from V and 2 bases from J, with 10 bases between. Germline-derived CDR1 and CDR2 are SEHNR and FQNEAQ (reference sequence). The CDR3 has 14 residues. CDR3 sequence: CASSPRGAYNEQFF. The CDR3 bases are TGTGCCAGCAGCCCTAGGGGGGCCTACAATGAGCAGTTCTTC.

V gene TRBV19 combines with J gene TRBJ1-1; D call uncertain. Trimming removed 0 bases from V and 1 base from J, with 15 bases in between. The CDR3 loop spans 17 amino acids. Germline CDR1 reads LNHDA; CDR2 reads SQIVND (reference sequence). The CDR3 is CASSIDQEGVRNTEAFF. In nucleotides, the CDR3 is TGTGCCAGTAGTATAGATCAAGAGGGCGTAAGGAACACTGAAGCTTTCTTT.

Worth noting for this clonotype: A much bigger clone sits one base away, suggesting this may be a read error. The chain links TRBV28 to TRBJ2-7; D possibly corresponds to TRBD2 (5 bases). From germline, CDR1 is MDHEN and CDR2 SYDVKM. The CDR3 is 15 amino acids. The CDR3 sequence is CACSPQRTLSYEQYF. In nucleotides, the CDR3 is TGTGCCTGCAGCCCCCAGCGGACCCTCTCCTACGAGCAGTACTTC.

This clonotype was observed once. This sequence joins TRBV3-1 and TRBJ2-7; D possibly corresponds to TRBD2 (6 bases). Trimming pared 0 bases from V and 7 bases from J, leaving 19 bases between. The germline CDR1 and CDR2 sequences are LGHDT and YNNKEL (reference sequence). The length of the CDR3 is 16 residues. CDR3 nucleotide sequence: TGTGCCAGCAGCCAAGAAAGGCCAGGTTGGGGAGGTGAGCAGTACTTC. Encoded protein: CASSQERPGWGGEQYF.

This chain joins TRBV5-1 and TRBJ1-1, with 9 bases aligning to TRBD1. This CDR3 region has 15 residues. The germline V gene encodes CDR1 SGHRS and CDR2 YFSETQ. Losses at the gene ends were 3 bases for V and 6 bases for J; bases not matched to a gene: 9. The CDR3 nucleotides read TGCGCCAGCAGCTCAACGGGACAGGGTGTTCCTGAAGCTTTCTTT. Its protein product is CASSSTGQGVPEAFF. The full variable domain, completed using reference TRBV5-1 and TRBJ1-1, is KAGVTQTPRYLIKTRGQQVTLSCSPISGHRSVSWYQQTPGQGLQFLFEYFSETQRNKGNFPGRFSGRQFSNSRSEMNVSTLELGDSALYLCASSSTGQGVPEAFFGQGTRLTVV.

About this clonotype: No conserved phenylalanine or tryptophan is present at the end of the CDR3, so a read error is the likely explanation. The V call is TRBV7-9, the J call TRBJ1-2; TRBD1 matches at 8 bases. In germline, CDR1 is SEHNR, CDR2 FQNEAQ (reference sequence). This CDR3 is 18 amino acids long. CDR3 nucleotide sequence: TGTGCCAGCAGCTTAGCGTCCCCGGGACAGGACCGTCACTATGTCTACACCTCC. Amino acids: CASSLASPGQDRHYVYTS.

This clonotype was found many times. This chain links TRBV7-9 with TRBJ2-3, with 10 bases that match TRBD2. The V gene's germline CDR1 is SEHNR and CDR2 FQNEAQ (reference sequence). This CDR3 spans 17 amino acids. V gave up 5 bases and J gave up 4 bases; unmatched junction bases: 12. The CDR3 spells CASSTPPTSGHPDTQYF. The CDR3 DNA reads TGTGCCAGCAGCACCCCCCCGACTAGCGGGCACCCAGATACGCAGTATTTT. Full variable domain (rest looked up from reference TRBV7-9 and TRBJ2-3): DTGVSQNPRHKITKRGQNVTFRCDPISEHNRLYWYRQTLGQGPEFLTYFQNEAQLEKSRLLSDRFSAERPKGSFSTLEIQRTEQGDSAMYLCASSTPPTSGHPDTQYFGPGTRLTVL.

The sample holds many counts of this clonotype. The chain employs TRBV11-2 and TRBJ2-5; no clear D. Deletions cut 5 bases from V and 5 bases from J, with 12 bases between. The CDR3 contains 13 residues. Looked up from germline, CDR1 is SGHAT and CDR2 is FQNNGV. The CDR3 region is CASSARSAETQYF. The CDR3 nucleotides are TGTGCCAGCAGCGCAAGGAGCGCGGAGACCCAGTACTTC.

Ten or more counts support this clonotype. This chain connects TRBV27 to TRBJ2-1, with no clear D. V lost 5 bases and J lost 3, with 14 bases in between. The CDR3 totals 15 residues. The V gene's germline CDR1 is MNHEY and CDR2 SMNVEV (reference sequence). The CDR3 DNA is TGTGCCAGCAGTAGGTCCGAGACCTTCTACAATGAGCAGTTCTTC. This gives the protein CASSRSETFYNEQFF.

Only a few counts were recorded for this clonotype. The chain links TRBV4-1 to TRBJ1-1; maybe TRBD1 (5 bases). The CDR3 length is 13 residues. V dropped 4 bases and J dropped 7 bases, with 13 bases sitting between them. Per germline, CDR1 MGHRA and CDR2 YSYEKL. The chain's CDR3 is CASSRVGTNEAFF. The CDR3 nucleotides are TGCGCCAGCAGCCGAGTAGGGACTAATGAAGCTTTCTTT.

This clonotype was seen only a few times. The rearrangement uses TRBV12-3 or TRBV12-4 and TRBJ2-1; D remains unclear. The V end lost 6 bases, the J end lost 0 bases, and 12 bases lay between the germline ends. This CDR3 has 15 amino acids. CDR3 sequence (DNA): TGTGCCAGCAGAGAAGGGCGAAGCTCCTACAATGAGCAGTTCTTC. It specifies CASREGRSSYNEQFF.

This clonotype was seen ten or more times. The chain links TRBV20-1 to TRBJ2-7; the match to TRBD2 covers 8 bases. Germline CDR1 and CDR2: DFQATT and SNEGSKA (reference sequence). The CDR3 extends over 14 amino acids. The ends lost 3 bases at V and 2 bases at J; junction bases unmatched: 6. The DNA for the CDR3 is TGCAGTGCTAGGGAACTAGCGGAGGCCTACGAGCAGTACTTC. Encoded protein: CSARELAEAYEQYF.

The chain is built from TRBV12-5 and TRBJ2-7; no firm D call. This CDR3 is 11 amino acids long. V lost 5 bases and J 3 bases, leaving 5 bases between the germline ends. The germline CDR1 and CDR2 sequences are LGHNT and FRNRAP. The CDR3 spells CASGPRYEQYF. CDR3 nucleotides: TGTGCTAGTGGTCCCCGCTACGAGCAGTACTTC.

The V gene is TRBV7-9, the J gene TRBJ2-7, with 7 positions matching TRBD2. Trimming at V came to 7 bases and at J to 4 bases, leaving 10 bases not matched to a gene. This CDR3 has 14 residues. CDR1 is SEHNR and CDR2 is FQNEAQ in the germline V gene (reference sequence). The CDR3 DNA reads as TGTGCCAGCATACCCGGGGGAGGGCGTTACGAGCAGTACTTC. Its protein is CASIPGGGRYEQYF.

This clonotype was observed many times. The chain is built from TRBV7-2 and TRBJ2-1, with TRBD1 matching over 7 bases. In germline, CDR1 is SGHTA, CDR2 FQGNSA. This CDR3 is built from 16 residues. Trimming removed 2 bases from V and 0 bases from J; junction bases left unmatched: 4. CDR3 bases: TGTGCCAGCAGCTTAAAAGGGGGCCTCTCCTACAATGAGCAGTTCTTC. Protein sequence: CASSLKGGLSYNEQFF.

Only a few counts were recorded for this clonotype. The J gene is TRBJ2-7, the V gene TRBV12-5, with 8 positions matching TRBD1. This CDR3 has 16 residues. Germline CDR1 LGHNT, CDR2 FRNRAP. The V segment lost 2 bases and the J segment 3 bases; nucleotides outside the gene matches: 9. The CDR3 region is CASGLPKTGEYYEQYF. DNA for the CDR3: TGTGCTAGTGGTTTGCCAAAGACAGGGGAGTACTACGAGCAGTACTTC.

The chain has TRBV10-3 and TRBJ2-5; 7 positions agree with TRBD2. V lost 11 bases to trimming and J lost 5 bases; unmatched junction nucleotides: 14. CDR1 and CDR2 (germline): ENHRY, SYGVKD. The length of the CDR3 is 14 residues. CDR3 coding DNA: TGTGCCTTCTCGCTAGCGGTAGTTGGTGAGACCCAGTACTTC. It yields the protein CAFSLAVVGETQYF.

This clonotype was recorded a few times. This chain connects TRBV29-1 to TRBJ1-6, with 9 bases aligning to TRBD1. Germline V gene data show CDR1 as SQVTM and CDR2 as ANQGSEA. Trimming at V came to 5 bases and at J to 11 bases, leaving 13 bases not matched to a gene. The CDR3 consists of 15 residues. The CDR3 sequence is CSVRDRAQPGAPLHF. CDR3 sequence (DNA): TGCAGCGTTCGGGACAGGGCCCAACCGGGAGCACCCCTCCACTTT.

Points on this clonotype: A read error may account for a junction end that differs from germline. The chain uses TRBV27 and TRBJ2-7, with no clear D. The germline CDR1 and CDR2 sequences are MNHEY and SMNVEV (reference sequence). CDR3 length: 13 residues. The CDR3 loop reads CDSSLNGFYEQYF. CDR3 nucleotide sequence: TGTGACAGCAGTTTAAACGGATTCTACGAGCAGTACTTC.

This clonotype has at least ten counts. The CDR3 spells CASSELQGNYGYTF. CDR3 DNA sequence: TGTGCCAGCAGTGAATTGCAGGGAAACTATGGCTACACCTTC. The chain employs TRBV2 and TRBJ1-2; the D gene is possibly TRBD1 (5 bases). The CDR3 consists of 14 residues. Germline loops: CDR1 SNHLY, CDR2 FYNNEI. Trimming pared 2 bases from V and 2 bases from J, leaving 9 bases between. Full variable domain (rest looked up from reference TRBV2 and TRBJ1-2): EPEVTQTPSHQVTQMGQEVILRCVPISNHLYFYWYRQILGQKVEFLVSFYNNEISEKSEIFDDQFSVERPDGSNFTLKIRSTKLEDSAMYFCASSELQGNYGYTFGSGTRLTVV.